The rows below give T cell receptor beta chains drawn from one sample of a study of blood T cells in healthy people across ages. TCRdb analysed the 5' RACE reads with MiXCR anew, one entry per CDR3 protein. The sample has 700,000 or so distinct CDR3 sequences, 20% to 25% seen once. Sequencing used blood. These TCRs come from a man aged 70-80 years in good health. Each CDR3 is given with its conserved first and last residue. D genes are given only for firm matches. The size field is filled for only some rows; it gives once, few, many or a size class.

v_gene,d_gene,j_gene,abundance,CDR3nt,CDR3aa
TRBV20-1,NA,TRBJ2-6,NA,TGCAGTGCTAGAGCCCCTACCGTTCCAACTGGGGCCAACGTCCTGACTTTC,CSARAPTVPTGANVLTF
TRBV3-1,NA,TRBJ2-3,few,TGTGCCAGCAGCCAAGGTAGAAATACGCAGTATTTT,CASSQGRNTQYF
TRBV27,TRBD2,TRBJ2-3,few,TGTGCCAGCAGTCCCCTATGGACGAGCGGGGTTACAGATACGCAGTATTTT,CASSPLWTSGVTDTQYF
TRBV3-1,NA,TRBJ1-5,few,TGTGCCAGCAGCCAAGATGGTCAGGTTAATCAGCCCCAGCATTTT,CASSQDGQVNQPQHF
TRBV6-2/TRBV6-3,TRBD1,TRBJ2-6,NA,TGTGCCAGCAGACTCACAGGGGCTGGGGCCAACGTCCTGACTTTC,CASRLTGAGANVLTF
TRBV4-1,TRBD2,TRBJ2-7,NA,TGCGCCAGCAGCCACGTTCTGCAGAAGAGTGCGGGACTAGCGAACGAGCAGTACTTC,CASSHVLQKSAGLANEQYF
TRBV7-2,NA,TRBJ1-1,many,TGTGCCAGTAGGGCTGGAGTGAACACTGAAGCTTTCTTT,CASRAGVNTEAFF
TRBV7-2,NA,TRBJ2-5,few,TGTGCCAGCACCCCTTCCACCATGTGGCGAGAGACCCAGTACTTC,CASTPSTMWRETQYF
TRBV6-5,NA,TRBJ1-4,few,TGTGCCAGCAGTTACCGGGTGGGGCAAGTTAATGAAAAACTGTTTTTT,CASSYRVGQVNEKLFF
TRBV13,TRBD2,TRBJ2-5,few,TGTGCCAGCAGTGAAACCGGGACTAGCGGGAAAGAGACCCAGTACTTC,CASSETGTSGKETQYF
TRBV6-5,NA,TRBJ2-1,NA,TGTGCCAGCAGTTATGGGTACGCAAGCTCCTACAATGAGCAGTTCTTC,CASSYGYASSYNEQFF
TRBV20-1,NA,TRBJ2-7,NA,TGCAGTGCTAGTCTTCCGGGGGCCAGGAGCTCCTACGAGCAGTACTTC,CSASLPGARSSYEQYF
TRBV18,TRBD1,TRBJ1-2,few,TGTGCCAGCTCCAGGACAGGGAATGGCGATGGCTACACCTTC,CASSRTGNGDGYTF
TRBV14,NA,TRBJ2-6,NA,TGTGCCAGCAGCCAAGAATGGGGGGCTGGGGCCAACGTCCTGACTTTC,CASSQEWGAGANVLTF
TRBV20-1,NA,TRBJ1-1,NA,TGCAGTGACGGGACGGCGGGTACTGAAGCTTTCTTT,CSDGTAGTEAFF
TRBV6-5,NA,TRBJ1-1,NA,TGTGCCAGCAGTTATTCATCTGAAGCTTTCTTT,CASSYSSEAFF
TRBV6-1,TRBD1,TRBJ2-5,few,TGTGCCAGCAGTGACCAAACCGGGACAGGTGACTTACAGCAGTACTTC,CASSDQTGTGDLQQYF
TRBV5-1,TRBD2,TRBJ2-1,NA,TGCGCCAGCAGGGTGAGGGGACTAGACTCCTACAATGAGCAGTTCTTC,CASRVRGLDSYNEQFF
TRBV12-3/TRBV12-4,NA,TRBJ2-5,many,TGTGCCAGCAGTTTTGGCAGGCAAGAGACCCAGTACTTC,CASSFGRQETQYF
TRBV18,NA,TRBJ2-1,NA,TGTGCCAGCTCCCCCTCTCGGCTCTACAATGAGCAGTTCTTC,CASSPSRLYNEQFF
TRBV30,NA,TRBJ1-3,NA,TGTGCCTGGAGTGGGTTTGGAGACACCATATATTTT,CAWSGFGDTIYF
TRBV19,TRBD1,TRBJ2-1,few,TGTGCCAGTAGGCTATCCGGGACAGGTCACAATGAGCAGCTCTTC,CASRLSGTGHNEQLF
TRBV6-5,TRBD2,TRBJ2-3,NA,TGTGCCAGCGCCAACGGGGGGGGCACAGATACGCAGTATTTT,CASANGGGTDTQYF
TRBV7-2,NA,TRBJ2-3,NA,TGTGCCAGCAGCTTCTGGGGGAGGAACACAGATACGCAGTATTTT,CASSFWGRNTDTQYF
TRBV10-3,NA,TRBJ1-2,NA,TGTGCCATCAGTGGGCAAGGGTATGGCTACACCTTC,CAISGQGYGYTF
TRBV18,TRBD1,TRBJ1-2,few,TGTGCCAGCTCACCAGAGACAGGGAATCCCTATGGCTACACCTTC,CASSPETGNPYGYTF
TRBV5-1,NA,TRBJ1-4,few,TGCGCCAGCACGCTTGGGGTTGCAACTAATGAAAAACTGTTTTTT,CASTLGVATNEKLFF
TRBV6-6,TRBD1,TRBJ1-3,NA,TGTGCCAGCAGTTACGGTGGACAGGGGGCCCGCTCTGGAAACACCATATATTTT,CASSYGGQGARSGNTIYF
TRBV5-6,NA,TRBJ1-1,NA,TGTGCCAGCAGCTTGGGGGCGTATCACACTGAAGCTTTCTTT,CASSLGAYHTEAFF
TRBV3-1,NA,TRBJ1-4,few,TGTGCCAGCCGCAGGGGAATGAATGAAAAACTGTTTTTT,CASRRGMNEKLFF
TRBV12-3/TRBV12-4,TRBD1,TRBJ1-2,NA,TGTGCCAGCAGTAATCTAACAGGGGTGGCCGCCTTC,CASSNLTGVAAF
TRBV24-1,NA,TRBJ2-2,NA,TGTGCCACCAGTGATGCGGGGACAGCTTCGAACACCGGGGAGCTGTTTTTT,CATSDAGTASNTGELFF
TRBV5-1,TRBD1,TRBJ2-7,many,TGCGCCAGCAGCTTGGGACAGGGGTTGTCCTACGAGCAGTACTTC,CASSLGQGLSYEQYF
TRBV5-1,TRBD1,TRBJ2-4,NA,TGCGCCAGCAGCCCGTGGACAGGGGAATCCAAAAACATTCAGTACTTC,CASSPWTGESKNIQYF
TRBV5-5,NA,TRBJ2-7,few,TGTGCCAGCAGCTTGAGTACAAACGAGCAGTACTTC,CASSLSTNEQYF
TRBV20-1,TRBD1,TRBJ1-1,NA,TGCAGTGCCTTAGGGTGGGGACAGGGGTTTTTGAACACTGAAGCTTTCTTT,CSALGWGQGFLNTEAFF
TRBV5-1,NA,TRBJ2-6,few,TGCGCCAGCGACCATGGAGACTCTGGGGCCAACGTCCTGACTTTC,CASDHGDSGANVLTF
TRBV19,TRBD1,TRBJ2-1,NA,TGTGCCAGTAGTCCTTACAGGGGGCCCTACAATGAGCAGTTCTTC,CASSPYRGPYNEQFF
TRBV4-3,TRBD2,TRBJ2-3,few,TGCGCCAGCAGCCAACCCGGAGCGGGATTCTCGGATACGCAGTATTTT,CASSQPGAGFSDTQYF